The 30 T cell receptor beta chains listed next were all sequenced from one sample in a study of T cell responses to AZD1222 COVID-19 vaccine. Data came from immunoSEQ multiplex PCR; TCRdb stores just in-frame clones and leaves some out. The data hold roughly 140,000 clones, with almost 90% observed a single time. The material was peripheral blood, obtained 28 days after the second AZD1222 dose. These receptors were obtained from an adult who received the AZD1222 COVID-19 vaccine.

The chain couples TRBV19 to TRBJ1-2; TRBD1 is a possible D gene (5 bases). The ends were cut back, 8 bases at V and 3 bases at J, with 13 bases in the middle. The germline V gene encodes CDR1 LNHDA and CDR2 SQIVND (reference sequence). The CDR3 contains 13 residues. The CDR3 protein is CASGRGPDYGYTF. CDR3 sequence (DNA): TGTGCCAGTGGAAGGGGCCCCGACTATGGCTACACCTTC.

V usage is TRBV6-5 and J usage is TRBJ2-5, with TRBD2 matching over 8 bases. Per germline, CDR1 MNHEY and CDR2 SVGAGI. The V and J ends lost 7 bases and 5 bases, in that order; junction bases with no gene match: 9. The length of the CDR3 is 14 residues. CDR3 DNA sequence: TGTGCCAGCAACGAGCGGGGGTCGGGGGAGACCCAGTACTTC. Its translation: CASNERGSGETQYF.

The gene calls are TRBV9 and TRBJ1-5, with D perhaps TRBD1 (6 bases). V was cut by 2 bases and J by 0 bases, with 9 bases left in between. CDR1 is SGDLS and CDR2 is YYNGEE in the germline V gene. The CDR3 consists of 15 residues. The CDR3 region has the DNA TGTGCCAGCAGCGTTACAGGGTATAGCAATCAGCCCCAGCATTTT. Protein product: CASSVTGYSNQPQHF.

The chain is built from TRBV5-6 and TRBJ2-2; D gene unclear. V lost 0 bases, J lost 4 bases, and 10 bases lay in between. The CDR3 consists of 15 residues. Germline V gene data show CDR1 as SGHDT and CDR2 as YYEEEE. CDR3 sequence: CASSLDRQPTGELFF. As DNA, the CDR3 is TGTGCCAGCAGCTTGGACAGACAACCCACCGGGGAGCTGTTTTTT.

The rearrangement joins TRBV5-1 to TRBJ2-2; D unresolved. The CDR3 runs 14 residues. V was pared by 5 bases and J by 6 bases, with 14 bases between. The germline CDR1 and CDR2 sequences are SGHRS and YFSETQ. CDR3 protein: CASSPDPRAGELFF. The CDR3 bases are TGCGCCAGCAGTCCGGACCCCCGGGCCGGGGAGCTGTTTTTT. Using reference TRBV5-1 and TRBJ2-2 for the parts outside the CDR3, the full variable domain is KAGVTQTPRYLIKTRGQQVTLSCSPISGHRSVSWYQQTPGQGLQFLFEYFSETQRNKGNFPGRFSGRQFSNSRSEMNVSTLELGDSALYLCASSPDPRAGELFFGEGSRLTVL.

The V gene is TRBV24-1, the J gene TRBJ1-5; no reliable D call. V was cut by 4 bases and J by 11 bases, with 8 bases left in between. The CDR3 consists of 11 residues. Germline CDR1 and CDR2: KGHDR and SFDVKD. CDR3 loop: CATSESETQHF. As DNA, the CDR3 is TGTGCCACCAGTGAGTCAGAAACCCAGCATTTT.

The rearrangement uses TRBV11-2 and TRBJ2-5, with D possibly being TRBD2 (7 bases). The ends were cut back, 0 bases at V and 2 bases at J, with 16 bases in the middle. The CDR3 extends over 17 amino acids. Germline V gives CDR1 SGHAT, CDR2 FQNNGV. The CDR3 DNA is TGTGCCAGCAGCTTAGAATGGGGGCGGGGGAATCAAGAGACCCAGTACTTC. This translates into CASSLEWGRGNQETQYF.

V is TRBV10-3 and J is TRBJ2-2; D gene uncertain. V was trimmed by 3 bases and J by 4 bases, leaving 9 bases between them. This CDR3 is 14 amino acids long. Germline CDR1 ENHRY, CDR2 SYGVKD. CDR3 sequence (DNA): TGTGCCATCAGTGAACTTGACATCACCGGGGAGCTGTTTTTT. As protein: CAISELDITGELFF.

V usage is TRBV6-5 and J usage is TRBJ2-7; D not resolved. This CDR3 contains 11 residues. Germline CDR1 MNHEY, CDR2 SVGAGI. V was trimmed by 6 bases and J by 6 bases, leaving 9 bases between them. In DNA form, the CDR3 reads TGTGCCAGCAGAGACACTGGCGAGCAGTACTTC. This gives the protein CASRDTGEQYF.

V and J are TRBV19 and TRBJ2-7; tentatively, D is TRBD2 (5 bases). V shed 3 bases and J shed 6 bases, with 12 bases lying between them. The CDR3 has 13 amino acids. CDR1 is LNHDA and CDR2 is SQIVND in the germline V gene (reference sequence). The CDR3 is CASSMKLGVEQYF. In DNA form, the CDR3 reads TGTGCCAGTAGTATGAAACTAGGAGTCGAGCAGTACTTC.

The chain combines TRBV7-2 with TRBJ1-2, with D possibly matching TRBD1 (6 bases). V lost 5 bases and J lost 7, with 8 bases in between. This CDR3 spans 11 amino acids. Germline CDR1 reads SGHTA; CDR2 reads FQGNSA. CDR3 residues: CASSNRVGYTF. CDR3 nucleotides: TGTGCCAGCAGCAACAGGGTTGGCTACACCTTC.

V gene TRBV28 combines with J gene TRBJ2-2; 9 nucleotides line up with TRBD1. Germline-derived CDR1 and CDR2 are MDHEN and SYDVKM. With 1 base clipped from V and 6 bases from J, the junction kept 6 bases outside the gene matches. This CDR3 spans 16 amino acids. Here the CDR3 DNA reads TGTGCCAGCAGTTTATCGGGACAGGGTTTAGCCGGGGAGCTGTTTTTT. It translates to CASSLSGQGLAGELFF.

The chain links TRBV7-2 to TRBJ2-1; TRBD2 matches at 8 bases. Germline CDR1 is SGHTA and CDR2 is FQGNSA. V shed 1 base and J 9 bases; nucleotides not matched to a gene: 8. This CDR3 is built from 15 residues. DNA for the CDR3: TGTGCCAGCAGCTTAGTGGGCGGGAGGCAGGGTGAGCAGTTCTTC. This encodes CASSLVGGRQGEQFF.

The V and J genes are TRBV9 and TRBJ2-7, with 8 bases aligning to TRBD1. V lost 4 bases to trimming and J lost 4 bases; unmatched junction nucleotides: 7. CDR1 is SGDLS, CDR2 YYNGEE, per germline. This CDR3 has 14 amino acids. CDR3 DNA sequence: TGTGCCAGCAGCCCGGGACAGGTCGCTTACGAGCAGTACTTC. It yields the protein CASSPGQVAYEQYF.

The chain joins TRBV6-5 to TRBJ2-7; possibly TRBD1 for D (5 bases). The CDR3 consists of 14 residues. From germline, CDR1 is MNHEY and CDR2 SVGAGI. V lost 4 bases and J lost 0, with 10 bases in between. The chain's CDR3 is CASSWTSSSYEQYV. The CDR3 coding sequence is TGTGCCAGCAGTTGGACATCGAGCTCCTACGAGCAGTACGTC.

The rearrangement joins TRBV10-1 to TRBJ1-2; TRBD1 is a possible D gene (5 bases). V was shortened by 5 bases and J by 6 bases, with 13 bases between the two germline ends. The CDR3 consists of 13 residues. CDR1 and CDR2 (germline): WNHNN, SYGVQD (reference sequence). The CDR3 sequence is CASSKGTGHGYTF. In DNA form, the CDR3 reads TGCGCCAGCAGTAAGGGGACCGGCCATGGCTACACCTTC.

V and J are TRBV30 and TRBJ2-7; tentatively, D is TRBD2 (5 bases). CDR1 and CDR2 (germline): GTSNPN, SVGIG (reference sequence). This CDR3 contains 16 residues. V lost 2 bases, J lost 2 bases, and 19 bases lay in between. CDR3 sequence: CAWSPPRAPGTYEQYF. The CDR3, as DNA: TGTGCCTGGAGTCCCCCCCGGGCCCCGGGGACCTACGAGCAGTACTTC.

V gene TRBV24-1 combines with J gene TRBJ2-1, with 7 positions matching TRBD2. V shed 2 bases, J shed 5 bases, and the junction held 8 bases outside the gene matches. The CDR3 extends over 16 amino acids. Germline V gene lookup returns CDR1 KGHDR and CDR2 SFDVKD. The DNA for the CDR3 is TGTGCCACCAGTGATTGGGCTAGCGGAGACCACAATGAGCAGTTCTTC. It codes for CATSDWASGDHNEQFF.

The chain couples TRBV7-9 to TRBJ1-2; 7 nucleotides align to TRBD1. V gave up 1 base and J gave up 7 bases; unmatched junction bases: 12. Germline values: CDR1 SEHNR, CDR2 FQNEAQ (reference sequence). The CDR3 loop spans 16 amino acids. CDR3 bases: TGTGCCAGCAGCTTAGACCGACAGGGCCCGGCGTTTGGCTACACCTTC. The encoded protein is CASSLDRQGPAFGYTF. The whole variable domain, filled in from reference TRBV7-9 and TRBJ1-2, reads DTGVSQNPRHKITKRGQNVTFRCDPISEHNRLYWYRQTLGQGPEFLTYFQNEAQLEKSRLLSDRFSAERPKGSFSTLEIQRTEQGDSAMYLCASSLDRQGPAFGYTFGSGTRLTVV.

The CDR3 bases are TGTGCCACCCGCCAGGGGGCTTCACCCCTCCACTTT. This gives the protein CATRQGASPLHF. V usage is TRBV6-5 and J usage is TRBJ1-6, with 8 bases aligning to TRBD1. The CDR3 length is 12 residues. J lost 9 bases, V lost 10 bases, and 5 bases had no gene match. In germline, CDR1 is MNHEY, CDR2 SVGAGI.

The chain recombines TRBV7-2 with TRBJ1-1; 9 bases line up with TRBD1. V lost 4 bases and J lost 4; bases outside the gene matches: 4. The CDR3 length is 14 residues. CDR1 and CDR2 (germline): SGHTA, FQGNSA. The CDR3 DNA reads as TGTGCCAGCAGCTCACAGGGGGCTGCCACTGAAGCTTTCTTT. Its translation: CASSSQGAATEAFF.

The chain recombines TRBV4-2 with TRBJ2-1; 9 bases fit TRBD2. The V and J ends lost 2 bases and 9 bases, in that order; junction bases with no gene match: 8. Germline V gene lookup returns CDR1 LGHNA and CDR2 YNFKEQ. There are 15 residues in the CDR3. In nucleotides, the CDR3 is TGTGCCAGCAGCCAACGAGCGGGAGGAGTTACTGAGCAGTTCTTC. This codes for CASSQRAGGVTEQFF.

This clone occurred a few times. The chain employs TRBV28 and TRBJ1-5; weak D call: TRBD1 (5 bases). Trimming cost V 6 bases and J 9 bases, with 21 bases left between them. Looked up from germline, CDR1 is MDHEN and CDR2 is SYDVKM. CDR3 length: 15 amino acids. This chain's CDR3 is CASSLPGPGYRPQHF. CDR3 coding DNA: TGTGCCAGCAGCCTTCCGGGACCCGGGTATCGGCCCCAGCATTTT. Based on the CDR3 plus reference TRBV28 and TRBJ1-5, the full variable domain is DVKVTQSSRYLVKRTGEKVFLECVQDMDHENMFWYRQDPGLGLRLIYFSYDVKMKEKGDIPEGYSVSREKKERFSLILESASTNQTSMYLCASSLPGPGYRPQHFGDGTRLSIL.

The rearrangement uses TRBV9 and TRBJ2-3; 7 bases agree with TRBD2. Germline assignment: CDR1 SGDLS and CDR2 YYNGEE. The J segment lost 2 bases and the V segment lost 3 bases, leaving 3 bases of the junction unmatched. This CDR3 region has 14 residues. CDR3 nucleotide sequence: TGTGCCAGCAGCGCCCGGGGGGACACAGATACGCAGTATTTT. Its translation: CASSARGDTDTQYF.

This chain uses TRBV28 with TRBJ2-5; 10 bases match TRBD2. The CDR3 is made up of 17 amino acids. Germline V gives CDR1 MDHEN, CDR2 SYDVKM. The ends lost 3 bases at V and 4 bases at J; junction bases unmatched: 11. The CDR3 loop is CASSLPDPAGGRETQYF. The CDR3 coding sequence is TGTGCCAGCAGTTTGCCCGATCCAGCGGGGGGGCGAGAGACCCAGTACTTC.

The V gene is TRBV5-1, the J gene TRBJ2-1; 9 bases line up with TRBD2. CDR1 SGHRS and CDR2 YFSETQ come from the germline V gene. The ends lost 0 bases at V and 4 bases at J; junction bases unmatched: 2. The CDR3 sequence is 15 residues long. CDR3 coding DNA: TGCGCCAGCAGCTTGGGGACTAGCGAGTACAATGAGCAGTTCTTC. This codes for CASSLGTSEYNEQFF.

CDR3 nucleotide sequence: TGTGCCAGCAGCTTTGGGCCGGGGAACACTGAAGCTTTCTTT. Translated, it gives CASSFGPGNTEAFF. V is TRBV7-9 and J is TRBJ1-1; D is undetermined. The CDR3 has 14 amino acids. In germline, CDR1 is SEHNR, CDR2 FQNEAQ (reference sequence). The germline V and J ends were trimmed by 3 bases and 1 base, with 9 bases remaining between them.

V is TRBV7-6 and J is TRBJ1-2, with a weak D call TRBD1 (5 bases). The CDR3 sequence is 14 residues long. V lost 5 bases and J lost 4, with 14 bases in between. CDR1 SGHVS and CDR2 FNYEAQ come from the germline V gene. CDR3 coding DNA: TGTGCCAGCAGCCCTAGACAGAATGGCTATGGCTACACCTTC. It encodes CASSPRQNGYGYTF.

The chain uses TRBV12-3 or TRBV12-4 and TRBJ1-2; D uncertain. The CDR3 totals 13 residues. V was pared by 5 bases and J by 6 bases, with 13 bases between. The CDR3 bases are TGTGCCAGCAGTCCGAAATTAATAGATGGCTACACCTTC. Its translation: CASSPKLIDGYTF.

The chain is built from TRBV30 and TRBJ2-7; D may correspond to TRBD1 or TRBD2 (5 bases each). Germline CDR1 GTSNPN, CDR2 SVGIG (reference sequence). V was pared by 4 bases and J by 0 bases, with 16 bases between. The length of the CDR3 is 15 residues. DNA of the CDR3: TGTGCCTGGACCCGAGGGGCGGCGAGCTCCTACGAGCAGTACTTC. It codes for CAWTRGAASSYEQYF.